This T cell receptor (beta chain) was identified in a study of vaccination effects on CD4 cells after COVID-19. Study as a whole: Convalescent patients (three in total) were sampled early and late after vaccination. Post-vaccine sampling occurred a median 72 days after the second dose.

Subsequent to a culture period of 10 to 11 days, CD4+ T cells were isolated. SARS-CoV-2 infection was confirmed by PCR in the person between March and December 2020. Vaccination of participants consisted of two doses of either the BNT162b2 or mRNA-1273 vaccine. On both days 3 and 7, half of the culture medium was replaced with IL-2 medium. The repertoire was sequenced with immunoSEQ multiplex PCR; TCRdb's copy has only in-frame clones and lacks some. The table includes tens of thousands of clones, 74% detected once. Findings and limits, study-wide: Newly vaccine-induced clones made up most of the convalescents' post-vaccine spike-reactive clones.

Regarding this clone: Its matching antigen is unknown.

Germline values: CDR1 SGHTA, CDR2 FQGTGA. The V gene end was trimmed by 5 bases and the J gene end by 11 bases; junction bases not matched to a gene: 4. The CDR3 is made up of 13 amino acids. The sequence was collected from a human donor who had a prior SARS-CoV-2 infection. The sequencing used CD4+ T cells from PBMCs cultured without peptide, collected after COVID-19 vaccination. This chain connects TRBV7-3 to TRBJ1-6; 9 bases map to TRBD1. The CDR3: CASSPDRGAPLHF. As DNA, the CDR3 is TGTGCCAGCAGCCCGGACAGGGGAGCACCCCTCCACTTT.